The entry below gives a single T cell receptor beta chain sequence along with its context. The data belong to a study of blood T cell repertoires in COVID-19. Clones were read by immunoSEQ multiplex PCR, and TCRdb kept only the in-frame ones, dropping some. The sample holds more than 150,000 clones; 70% to 90% are singletons and the top ten take roughly 20%. Sequenced: peripheral blood. This clonotype was obtained from a man between 65 and 79 years old with active or convalescent COVID-19.

CDR3 protein: CASSWGVEGGYTF. DNA for the CDR3: TGTGCCAGCAGCTGGGGGGTGGAGGGAGGCTACACCTTC. The chain joins TRBV12-3 or TRBV12-4 to TRBJ1-2; possible D gene TRBD1, 5 bases. The length of the CDR3 is 13 residues. Trimming stripped 6 bases from V and 8 bases from J, with 16 bases between.